This TCR beta chain was profiled in a study of CD8+ T cells in alopecia areata. For the study at large: Treatment comprised oral tofacitinib, 5 to 10 mg twice daily, in treated patients. The study gave tofacitinib for 6 to 18 months, then 6 months off drug.

Both peripheral blood and punch biopsies of lesional scalp skin were obtained from patients who had alopecia areata. The germline V gene encodes CDR1 KGHSH and CDR2 LQKENI. Deletions cut 3 bases from V and 2 bases from J, with 11 bases between. The CDR3 covers 15 residues. cDNA prepared by RNA extraction and subsequent reverse transcription served as the template for sequencing. The table came from immunoSEQ multiplex PCR; TCRdb's copy has only in-frame clones and leaves some out. The repertoire holds thousands of clones, with approximately 60% as singletons. A few counts support this clone. Its target is not known. Points from the study as a whole: Lesional scalp exceeded normal scalp in clonality, especially in alopecia totalis/universalis. Mice showed clearer TCR sharing than patients did, a gap that was possibly HLA-related.

This TCR was recovered from a human donor with alopecia areata. Sequenced input: skin. The chain is built from TRBV18 and TRBJ1-5, with D unresolved. The DNA of the CDR3 is TGTGCCAGCTCACCTGAGGGAAATGGCAATCAGCCCCAGCATTTT. Its protein product is CASSPEGNGNQPQHF.